This entry lists 8 T cell receptor beta chains sequenced from one sample in a study of T cells in localized non-small cell lung cancer. Repertoires were generated with immunoSEQ multiplex PCR, while TCRdb's copy carries only in-frame clones and drops some. This table holds thousands of clones, roughly a quarter found once. Source: normal lung tissue next to the tumor, taken before any cancer treatment. The receptors here all came from a woman between 35 and 75 years old with stage I lung adenocarcinoma.

This clone was detected only a few times. The chain couples TRBV6-8 to TRBJ1-2; possibly TRBD1 for D (5 bases). Germline V gene lookup returns CDR1 MNHGY and CDR2 SAAAGT. The V and J ends lost 5 bases and 5 bases respectively, with 9 bases between them. CDR3 size: 12 residues. CDR3 bases: TGTGCCAGCAGTATGACAGCTTATGGCTACACCTTC. Translated: CASSMTAYGYTF.

The chain carries TRBV19 and TRBJ1-1; 8 bases agree with TRBD1. Losses at the gene ends were 5 bases for V and 6 bases for J; bases not matched to a gene: 8. CDR3 length: 14 residues. The germline V gene has CDR1 LNHDA and CDR2 SQIVND (reference sequence). For the CDR3, the DNA is TGTGCCAGTAGTCAACAGGGGGATGCCTCTGAAGCTTTCTTT. Encoded protein: CASSQQGDASEAFF.

The sample holds a few counts of this clone. This rearrangement joins TRBV6-8 to TRBJ2-3, with D maybe TRBD1 (5 bases). Trimming stripped 6 bases from V and 6 bases from J, with 19 bases between. The germline gives CDR1 MNHGY, CDR2 SAAAGT. The CDR3 contains 15 residues. Written as DNA, the CDR3 is TGTGCCAGCAGGAAAGGGGCAGGGTTAACGGATACGCAGTATTTT. Protein sequence: CASRKGAGLTDTQYF.

This clone is judged medium-sized. V gene TRBV11-3 combines with J gene TRBJ1-2; tentative D call: TRBD1 (5 bases). The germline V and J ends were trimmed by 3 bases and 2 bases, with 19 bases remaining between them. Per the germline V gene, CDR1 is SGHNT and CDR2 is YENEEA. The CDR3 has 17 amino acids. CDR3 sequence (DNA): TGTGCCAGCAGCTTGTGGCCAAACAGGATAATAAACTATGGCTACACCTTC. The encoded protein is CASSLWPNRIINYGYTF. The full variable domain, completed using reference TRBV11-3 and TRBJ1-2, is EAGVVQSPRYKIIEKKQPVAFWCNPISGHNTLYWYLQNLGQGPELLIRYENEEAVDDSQLPKDRFSAERLKGVDSTLKIQPAELGDSAVYLCASSLWPNRIINYGYTFGSGTRLTVV.

The sample holds a few counts of this clone. Germline is not matched at one junction end, which may reflect a read error. This rearrangement joins TRBV6-7 to TRBJ2-7, with a tentative D call TRBD2 (5 bases). TRBV6-7 is filed as an ORF, its function uncertain. The CDR3 sequence is 11 residues long. CDR3 DNA sequence: TGTGCCAGCAGTGAAGGCGGAGGTCTGCACTTC. Translation gives CASSEGGGLHF.

The chain links TRBV5-1 to TRBJ2-2; D not certain. CDR3 length: 15 residues. V dropped 3 bases and J dropped 2 bases, with 11 bases sitting between them. CDR1 SGHRS and CDR2 YFSETQ come from the germline V gene. The CDR3 region is CASSSNTYNTGELFF. The CDR3 nucleotides read TGCGCCAGCAGCTCGAATACCTACAACACCGGGGAGCTGTTTTTT.

This clone was picked up many times. The chain joins TRBV9 to TRBJ1-6; TRBD1 matches 7 bases. Trimming cost V 4 bases and J 2 bases; bases outside gene matches: 9. Germline V gene lookup returns CDR1 SGDLS and CDR2 YYNGEE. This CDR3 has 17 amino acids. The CDR3 DNA reads TGTGCCAGCAGCTTAGCAGGGACAGAAACCTATAATTCACCCCTCCACTTT. Protein sequence: CASSLAGTETYNSPLHF.

A few counts support this clone. The CDR3 DNA sequence: TGTGCCAGCAGTTACTCCCCCCAGGGAAAACTGTTTTTT. It codes for CASSYSPQGKLFF. The gene calls are TRBV6-8 and TRBJ1-4, with D perhaps matching TRBD1 (5 bases). The CDR3 is made up of 13 amino acids. CDR1 is MNHGY, CDR2 SAAAGT, per germline. Trimming took 0 bases from V and 10 from J, leaving 9 bases between them.